The clone carrying this T cell receptor (beta chain) was counted between two and nine times. The antigen is undetermined. This record comes from a study of CD8 T cells in ankylosing spondylitis. Study-wide results and limits: Blood from ankylosing spondylitis patients appeared to carry a characteristic roughly eight-variant TCR beta motif. CD8+ disease-linked clones were present at relatively low frequencies in blood.

By quantitative 5'-RACE with molecular barcodes, the TCR beta libraries were made. TCRdb processed the 5' RACE reads anew with MiXCR; each CDR3 protein has one entry. The sample contains 230,000 or so distinct CDR3 sequences, 20% to 30% of which appear only once. The sequencing input was blood, either unsorted or a sorted T cell fraction (not recorded which). The clonotype was recovered from a male donor with ankylosing spondylitis or in good health (not recorded which).

The CDR3 sequence is CASSSRGGEQYF. In DNA form, the CDR3 reads TGTGCCAGCAGCTCCAGGGGGGGCGAGCAGTACTTC. The J gene is TRBJ2-7, the V gene TRBV27; D tentatively reads TRBD1 or TRBD2 (7 bases each). Trimming took off 6 bases at V and 6 bases at J, with 12 bases between the two ends. The CDR3 extends over 12 amino acids. Germline loops: CDR1 MNHEY, CDR2 SMNVEV (reference sequence).